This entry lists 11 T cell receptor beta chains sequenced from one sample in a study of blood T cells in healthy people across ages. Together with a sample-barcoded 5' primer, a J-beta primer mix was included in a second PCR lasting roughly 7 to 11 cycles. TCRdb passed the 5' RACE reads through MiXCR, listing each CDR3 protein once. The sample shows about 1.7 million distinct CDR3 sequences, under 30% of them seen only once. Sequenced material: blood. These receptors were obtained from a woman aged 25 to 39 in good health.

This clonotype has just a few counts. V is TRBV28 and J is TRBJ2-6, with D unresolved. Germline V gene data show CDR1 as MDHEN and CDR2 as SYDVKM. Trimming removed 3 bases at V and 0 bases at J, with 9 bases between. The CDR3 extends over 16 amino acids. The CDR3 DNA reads TGTGCCAGCAGTTTTGCACCGTCCTCTGGGGCCAACGTCCTGACTTTC. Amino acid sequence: CASSFAPSSGANVLTF.

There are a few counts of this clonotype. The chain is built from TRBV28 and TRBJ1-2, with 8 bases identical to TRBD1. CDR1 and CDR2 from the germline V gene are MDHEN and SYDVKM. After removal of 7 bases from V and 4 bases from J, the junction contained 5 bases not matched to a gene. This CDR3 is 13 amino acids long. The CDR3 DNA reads TGTGCCAGCAAGACAGGGGCCTCCTATGGCTACACCTTC. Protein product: CASKTGASYGYTF.

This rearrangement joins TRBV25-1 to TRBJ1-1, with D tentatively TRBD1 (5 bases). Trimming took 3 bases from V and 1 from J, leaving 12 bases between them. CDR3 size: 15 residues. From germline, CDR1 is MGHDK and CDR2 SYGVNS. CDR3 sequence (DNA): TGTGCCAGCAGTGAGACAGCACGGCCGAACACTGAAGCTTTCTTT. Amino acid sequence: CASSETARPNTEAFF.

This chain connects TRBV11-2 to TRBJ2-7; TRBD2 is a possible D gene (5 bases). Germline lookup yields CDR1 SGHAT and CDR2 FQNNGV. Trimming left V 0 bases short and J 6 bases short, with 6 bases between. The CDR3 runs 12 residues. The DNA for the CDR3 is TGTGCCAGCAGCTTAGAGGACTCCGAGCAGTACTTC. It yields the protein CASSLEDSEQYF.

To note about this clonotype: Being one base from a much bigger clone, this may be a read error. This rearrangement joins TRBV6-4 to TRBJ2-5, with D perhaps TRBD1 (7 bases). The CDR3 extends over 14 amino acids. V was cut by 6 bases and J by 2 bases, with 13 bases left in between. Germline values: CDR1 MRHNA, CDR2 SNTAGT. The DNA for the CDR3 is TGTGCCAGCAGGGAGGGACAGAGGCAAGAGACCCAGTACTTC. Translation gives CASREGQRQETQYF.

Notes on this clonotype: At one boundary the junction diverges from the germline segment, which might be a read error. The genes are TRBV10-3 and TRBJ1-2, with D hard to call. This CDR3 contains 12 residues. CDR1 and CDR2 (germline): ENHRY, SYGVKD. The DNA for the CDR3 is TGTGCCGCAGGCGGGAATGGCTATGACTACACCTTC. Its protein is CAAGGNGYDYTF.

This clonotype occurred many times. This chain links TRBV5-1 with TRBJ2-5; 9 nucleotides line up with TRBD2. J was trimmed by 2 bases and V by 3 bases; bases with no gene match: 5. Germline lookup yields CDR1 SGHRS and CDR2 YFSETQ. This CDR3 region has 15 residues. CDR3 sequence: CASSSMTSGQETQYF. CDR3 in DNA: TGCGCCAGCAGCTCGATGACTAGCGGACAAGAGACCCAGTACTTC.

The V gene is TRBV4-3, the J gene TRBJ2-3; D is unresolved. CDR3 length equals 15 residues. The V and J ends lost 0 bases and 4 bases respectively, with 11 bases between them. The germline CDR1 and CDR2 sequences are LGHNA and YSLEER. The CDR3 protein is CASSQDRQGSDTQYF. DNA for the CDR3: TGCGCCAGCAGCCAAGATCGTCAAGGGTCAGATACGCAGTATTTT.

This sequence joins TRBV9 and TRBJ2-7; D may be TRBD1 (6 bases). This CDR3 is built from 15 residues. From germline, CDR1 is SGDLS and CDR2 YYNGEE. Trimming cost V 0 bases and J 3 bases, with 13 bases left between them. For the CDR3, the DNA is TGTGCCAGCAGCGTAGAGCCAGGGGCGTTCTACGAGCAGTACTTC. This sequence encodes CASSVEPGAFYEQYF.

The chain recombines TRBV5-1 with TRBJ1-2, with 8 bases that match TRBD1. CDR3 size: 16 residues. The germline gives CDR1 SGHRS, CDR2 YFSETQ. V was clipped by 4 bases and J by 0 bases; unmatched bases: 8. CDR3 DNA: TGCGCCAGCAGCGCGGGCCTACAGGGGGCTAACTATGGCTACACCTTC. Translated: CASSAGLQGANYGYTF.

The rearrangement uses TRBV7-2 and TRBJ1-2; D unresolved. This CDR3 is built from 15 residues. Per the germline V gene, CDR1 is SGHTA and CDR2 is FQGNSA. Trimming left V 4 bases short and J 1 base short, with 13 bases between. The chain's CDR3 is CASSSEQILNYGYTF. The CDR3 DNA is TGTGCCAGCAGCTCCGAACAGATTCTTAACTATGGCTACACCTTC.